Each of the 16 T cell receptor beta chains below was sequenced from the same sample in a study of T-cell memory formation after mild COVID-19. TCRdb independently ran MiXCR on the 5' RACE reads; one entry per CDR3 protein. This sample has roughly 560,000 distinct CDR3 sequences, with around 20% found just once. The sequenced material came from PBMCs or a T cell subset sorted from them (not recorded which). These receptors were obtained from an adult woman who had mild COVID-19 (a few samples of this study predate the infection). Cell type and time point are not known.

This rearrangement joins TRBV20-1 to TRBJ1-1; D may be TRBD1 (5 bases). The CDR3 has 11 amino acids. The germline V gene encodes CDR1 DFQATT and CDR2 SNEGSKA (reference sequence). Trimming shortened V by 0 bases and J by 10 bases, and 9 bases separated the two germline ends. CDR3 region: CSARDPRAAFF. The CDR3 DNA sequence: TGCAGTGCTAGAGATCCCAGGGCAGCTTTCTTT.

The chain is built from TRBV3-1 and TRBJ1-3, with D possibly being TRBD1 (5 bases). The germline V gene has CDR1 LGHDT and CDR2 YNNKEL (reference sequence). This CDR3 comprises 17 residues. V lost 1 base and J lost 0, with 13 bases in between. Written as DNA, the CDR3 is TGTGCCAGCAGCCAAGCAATACAGGCCCTCTCTGGAAACACCATATATTTT. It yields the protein CASSQAIQALSGNTIYF.

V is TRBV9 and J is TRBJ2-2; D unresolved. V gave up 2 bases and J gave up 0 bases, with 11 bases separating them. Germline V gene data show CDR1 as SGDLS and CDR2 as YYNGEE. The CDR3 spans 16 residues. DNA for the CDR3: TGTGCCAGCAGCGTCCTCTTGTCCCCGAACACCGGGGAGCTGTTTTTT. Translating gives CASSVLLSPNTGELFF.

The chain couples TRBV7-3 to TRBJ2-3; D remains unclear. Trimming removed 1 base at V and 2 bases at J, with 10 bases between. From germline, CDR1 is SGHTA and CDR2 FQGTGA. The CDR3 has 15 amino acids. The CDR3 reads CASSLRTRSTDTQYF. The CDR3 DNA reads TGTGCCAGCAGCTTAAGAACCAGATCCACAGATACGCAGTATTTT.

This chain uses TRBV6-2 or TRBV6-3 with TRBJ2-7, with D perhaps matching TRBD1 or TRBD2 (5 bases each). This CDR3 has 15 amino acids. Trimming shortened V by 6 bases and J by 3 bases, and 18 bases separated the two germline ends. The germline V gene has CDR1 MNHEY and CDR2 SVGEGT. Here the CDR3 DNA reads TGTGCCAGCAGATTGGGGGAAAAAGGATACTACGAGCAGTACTTC. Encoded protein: CASRLGEKGYYEQYF.

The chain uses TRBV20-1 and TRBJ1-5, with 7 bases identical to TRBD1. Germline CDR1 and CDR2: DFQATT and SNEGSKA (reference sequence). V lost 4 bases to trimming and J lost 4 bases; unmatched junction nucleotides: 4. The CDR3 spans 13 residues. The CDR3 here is CSATGQANQPQHF. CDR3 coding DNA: TGCAGTGCTACAGGACAGGCTAATCAGCCCCAGCATTTT.

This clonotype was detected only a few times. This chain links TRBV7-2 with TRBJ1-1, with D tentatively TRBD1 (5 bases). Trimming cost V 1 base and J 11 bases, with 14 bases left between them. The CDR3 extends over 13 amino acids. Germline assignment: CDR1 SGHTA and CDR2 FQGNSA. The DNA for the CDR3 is TGTGCCAGCAGCTTAGAATTGGGCCAGGGTGCTTTCTTT. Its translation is CASSLELGQGAFF.

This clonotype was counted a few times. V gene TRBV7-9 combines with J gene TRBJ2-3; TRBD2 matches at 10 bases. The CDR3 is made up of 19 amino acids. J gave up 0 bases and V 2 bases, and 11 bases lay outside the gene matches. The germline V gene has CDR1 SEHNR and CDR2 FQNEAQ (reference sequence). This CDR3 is CASSLLLASGGASTDTQYF. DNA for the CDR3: TGTGCCAGCAGCTTACTCCTGGCTAGCGGGGGAGCTAGCACAGATACGCAGTATTTT.

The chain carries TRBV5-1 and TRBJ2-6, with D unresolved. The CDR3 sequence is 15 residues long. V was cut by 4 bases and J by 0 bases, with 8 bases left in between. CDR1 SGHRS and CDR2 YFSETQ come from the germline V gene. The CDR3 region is CASSGFASGANVLTF. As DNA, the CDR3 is TGCGCCAGCAGCGGGTTCGCCTCTGGGGCCAACGTCCTGACTTTC. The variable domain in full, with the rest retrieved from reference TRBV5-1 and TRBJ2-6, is KAGVTQTPRYLIKTRGQQVTLSCSPISGHRSVSWYQQTPGQGLQFLFEYFSETQRNKGNFPGRFSGRQFSNSRSEMNVSTLELGDSALYLCASSGFASGANVLTFGAGSRLTVL.

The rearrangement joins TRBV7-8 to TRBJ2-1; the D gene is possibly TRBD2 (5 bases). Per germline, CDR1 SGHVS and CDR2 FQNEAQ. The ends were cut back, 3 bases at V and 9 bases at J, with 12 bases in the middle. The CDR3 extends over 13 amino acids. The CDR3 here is CASSFGLAREQFF. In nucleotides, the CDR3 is TGTGCCAGCAGCTTCGGTCTAGCCCGTGAGCAGTTCTTC. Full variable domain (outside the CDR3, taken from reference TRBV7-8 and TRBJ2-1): GAGVSQSPRYKVAKRGQDVALRCDPISGHVSLFWYQQALGQGPEFLTYFQNEAQLDKSGLPSDRFFAERPEGSVSTLKIQRTQQEDSAVYLCASSFGLAREQFFGPGTRLTVL.

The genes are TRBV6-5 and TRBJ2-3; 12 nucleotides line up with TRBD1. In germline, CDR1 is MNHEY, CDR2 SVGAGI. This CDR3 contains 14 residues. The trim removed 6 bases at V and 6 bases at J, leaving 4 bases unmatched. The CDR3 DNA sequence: TGTGCCAGCAGAAGGGACAGGGGGCATGATACGCAGTATTTT. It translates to CASRRDRGHDTQYF.

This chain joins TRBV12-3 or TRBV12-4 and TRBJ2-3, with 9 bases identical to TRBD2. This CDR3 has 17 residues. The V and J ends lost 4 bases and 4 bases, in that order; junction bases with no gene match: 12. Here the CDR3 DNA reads TGTGCCAGCAGTTCCCCCCTGGGCGGGGGGGCGGCAGATACGCAGTATTTT. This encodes CASSSPLGGGAADTQYF.

CDR3 amino acids: CASSVGRGIVNEQFF. CDR3 in DNA: TGTGCCAGCAGCGTAGGCCGCGGGATTGTCAATGAGCAGTTCTTC. The V and J genes are TRBV9 and TRBJ2-1, with D perhaps matching TRBD2 (6 bases). This CDR3 contains 15 residues. Germline V lookup: CDR1 SGDLS, CDR2 YYNGEE. V was pared by 0 bases and J by 6 bases, with 13 bases between.

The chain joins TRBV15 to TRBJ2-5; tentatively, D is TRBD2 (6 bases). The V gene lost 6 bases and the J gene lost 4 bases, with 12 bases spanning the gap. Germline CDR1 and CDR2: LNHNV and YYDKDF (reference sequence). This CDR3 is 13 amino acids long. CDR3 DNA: TGTGCCACCAGTGATTGGCGGGGAGAGACCCAGTACTTC. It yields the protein CATSDWRGETQYF.

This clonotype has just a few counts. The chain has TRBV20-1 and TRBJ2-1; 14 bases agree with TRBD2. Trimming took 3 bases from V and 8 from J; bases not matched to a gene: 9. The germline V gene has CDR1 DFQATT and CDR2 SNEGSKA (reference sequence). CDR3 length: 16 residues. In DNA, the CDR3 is TGCAGTGCTAGTATGAGACTAGCGGGGGGGATCGATGAGCAGTTCTTC. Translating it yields CSASMRLAGGIDEQFF.

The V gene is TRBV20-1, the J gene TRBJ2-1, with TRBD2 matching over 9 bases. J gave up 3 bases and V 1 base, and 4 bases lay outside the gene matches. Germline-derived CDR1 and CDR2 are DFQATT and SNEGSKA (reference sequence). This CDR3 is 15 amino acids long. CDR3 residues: CSARALAGDYNEQFF. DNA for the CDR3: TGCAGTGCTAGAGCACTAGCGGGTGACTACAATGAGCAGTTCTTC.